These 8 T cell receptor beta chains originate from one sample sequenced in a study of cytotoxic CD8 clonotypes in ibrutinib-treated CLL. Repertoires were generated with immunoSEQ multiplex PCR, while TCRdb's copy carries only in-frame clones and drops some. The sample lists approximately 100,000 clones; 70% to 85% were seen once. Sample: PBMCs, taken after 12 months of ibrutinib treatment. The receptors derive from a human donor with chronic lymphocytic leukemia.

This clone was seen a handful of times. The V and J genes are TRBV4-1 and TRBJ2-7; 8 bases agree with TRBD1. V trimming: 4 bases; J trimming: 2 bases; junction bases outside the gene matches: 1. Germline values: CDR1 MGHRA, CDR2 YSYEKL. This CDR3 region has 13 residues. CDR3 region: CASSRTGTYEQYF. In nucleotides, the CDR3 is TGCGCCAGCAGCCGGACAGGGACCTACGAGCAGTACTTC.

The CDR3 DNA reads as TGTGCCAGCAGTTCGCTAGCGGGGGTTTTCGGGGAGCTGTTTTTT. Its translation: CASSSLAGVFGELFF. The chain is built from TRBV28 and TRBJ2-2; 10 bases are a match to TRBD2. The CDR3 runs 15 residues. Trimming at V came to 4 bases and at J to 7 bases, leaving 6 bases not matched to a gene. Germline CDR1 and CDR2: MDHEN and SYDVKM.

V is TRBV9 and J is TRBJ1-3; maybe TRBD1 (6 bases). The CDR3 loop spans 18 amino acids. Germline CDR1 is SGDLS and CDR2 is YYNGEE. V dropped 0 bases and J dropped 3 bases, with 19 bases sitting between them. The DNA for the CDR3 is TGTGCCAGCAGCGTAGCTACCCACGGGGGGCCGGGTGGAAACACCATATATTTT. Residues: CASSVATHGGPGGNTIYF.

This rearrangement joins TRBV5-5 to TRBJ1-6; the match to TRBD1 covers 9 bases. Losses at the gene ends were 4 bases for V and 18 bases for J; bases not matched to a gene: 20. This CDR3 contains 16 residues. Germline-derived CDR1 and CDR2 are SGHKS and YYEKEE (reference sequence). This CDR3 reads CASSRSAGTGLGVHHF. The CDR3 DNA sequence: TGTGCCAGCAGCCGTTCCGCCGGGACAGGGTTAGGGGTGCACCACTTT.

The chain links TRBV11-3 to TRBJ2-2; 12 bases align to TRBD1. The CDR3 runs 16 residues. Per the germline V gene, CDR1 is SGHNT and CDR2 is YENEEA. Unmatched junction bases numbered 6, after V lost 5 bases and J lost 5 bases. The CDR3 DNA reads as TGTGCCAGCAGCACTCCGGGACAGGGGGCGACCGGGGAGCTGTTTTTT. This sequence encodes CASSTPGQGATGELFF.

The gene calls are TRBV7-9 and TRBJ2-7; D not resolved. CDR3 length: 14 residues. Looked up from germline, CDR1 is SEHNR and CDR2 is FQNEAQ (reference sequence). The V end lost 2 bases, the J end lost 3 bases, and 11 bases lay between the germline ends. CDR3 sequence (DNA): TGTGCCAGCAGCTTAAGCTCCAGTCTCTACGAGCAGTACTTC. Its protein is CASSLSSSLYEQYF. Supplemented by reference TRBV7-9 and TRBJ2-7, the full variable domain reads DTGVSQNPRHKITKRGQNVTFRCDPISEHNRLYWYRQTLGQGPEFLTYFQNEAQLEKSRLLSDRFSAERPKGSFSTLEIQRTEQGDSAMYLCASSLSSSLYEQYFGPGTRLTVT.

The CDR3 nucleotides read TGTGCCAGTAGTGAGGAAGCCCGCACAGATACGCAGTATTTT. This codes for CASSEEARTDTQYF. The chain uses TRBV19 and TRBJ2-3; D is unclear. The CDR3 consists of 14 residues. V lost 5 bases and J 1 base, leaving 10 bases between the germline ends. The germline gives CDR1 LNHDA, CDR2 SQIVND (reference sequence).

This chain uses TRBV27 with TRBJ1-5; the D gene is possibly TRBD1 (5 bases). The length of the CDR3 is 13 residues. Per germline, CDR1 MNHEY and CDR2 SMNVEV (reference sequence). V dropped 2 bases and J dropped 7 bases, with 9 bases sitting between them. DNA for the CDR3: TGTGCCAGCAGTTTAAGGGGAAGGCAGCCCCAGCATTTT. It encodes CASSLRGRQPQHF.